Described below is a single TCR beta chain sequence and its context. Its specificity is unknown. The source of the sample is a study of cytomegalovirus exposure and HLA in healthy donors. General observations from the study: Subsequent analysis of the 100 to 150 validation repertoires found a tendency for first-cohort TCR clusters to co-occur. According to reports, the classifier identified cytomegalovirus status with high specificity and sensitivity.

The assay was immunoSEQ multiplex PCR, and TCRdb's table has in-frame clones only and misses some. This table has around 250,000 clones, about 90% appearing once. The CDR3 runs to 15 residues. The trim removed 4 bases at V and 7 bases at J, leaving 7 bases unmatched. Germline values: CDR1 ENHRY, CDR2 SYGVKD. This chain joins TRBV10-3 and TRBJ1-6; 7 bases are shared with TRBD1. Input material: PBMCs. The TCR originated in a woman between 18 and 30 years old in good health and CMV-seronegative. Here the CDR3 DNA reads TGTGCCATCAGTGGACAGGGTGAAGGAAATTCACCCCTCCACTTT. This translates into CAISGQGEGNSPLHF.